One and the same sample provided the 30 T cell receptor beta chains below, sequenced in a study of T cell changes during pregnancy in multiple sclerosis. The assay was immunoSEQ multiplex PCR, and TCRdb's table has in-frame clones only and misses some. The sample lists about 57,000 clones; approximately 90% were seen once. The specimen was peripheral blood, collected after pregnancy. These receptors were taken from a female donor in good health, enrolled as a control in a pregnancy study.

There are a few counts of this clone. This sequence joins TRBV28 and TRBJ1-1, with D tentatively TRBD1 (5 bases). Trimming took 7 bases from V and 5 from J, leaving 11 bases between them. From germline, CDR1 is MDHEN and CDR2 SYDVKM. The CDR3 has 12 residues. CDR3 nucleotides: TGTGCCAGCACCGGTGGGGGGACTGAAGCTTTCTTT. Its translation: CASTGGGTEAFF.

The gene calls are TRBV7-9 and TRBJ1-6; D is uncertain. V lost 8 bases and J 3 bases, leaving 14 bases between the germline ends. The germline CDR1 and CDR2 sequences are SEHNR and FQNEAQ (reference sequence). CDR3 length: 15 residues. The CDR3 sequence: CASHPGGLYNSPLHF. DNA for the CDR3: TGTGCCAGCCACCCTGGAGGGCTCTATAATTCACCCCTCCACTTT.

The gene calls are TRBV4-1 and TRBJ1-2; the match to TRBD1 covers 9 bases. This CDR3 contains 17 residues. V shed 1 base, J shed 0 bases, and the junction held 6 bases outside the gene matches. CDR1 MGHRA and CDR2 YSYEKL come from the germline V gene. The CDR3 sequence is CASSQAGTGTSNYGYTF. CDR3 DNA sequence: TGCGCCAGCAGCCAAGCCGGGACAGGGACATCTAACTATGGCTACACCTTC.

In nucleotides, the CDR3 is TGCAGCGACCTTAGCGACATCGGCACAGATACGCAGTATTTT. It yields the protein CSDLSDIGTDTQYF. V gene TRBV29-1 combines with J gene TRBJ2-3; D is possibly TRBD2 (5 bases). The germline CDR1 and CDR2 sequences are SQVTM and ANQGSEA. V dropped 7 bases and J dropped 1 base, with 15 bases sitting between them. The CDR3 covers 14 residues.

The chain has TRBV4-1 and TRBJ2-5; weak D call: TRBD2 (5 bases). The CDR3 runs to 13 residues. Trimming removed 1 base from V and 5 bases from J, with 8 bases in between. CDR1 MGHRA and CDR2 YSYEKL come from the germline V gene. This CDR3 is CASSQVGVETQYF. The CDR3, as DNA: TGCGCCAGCAGCCAAGTGGGAGTGGAGACCCAGTACTTC.

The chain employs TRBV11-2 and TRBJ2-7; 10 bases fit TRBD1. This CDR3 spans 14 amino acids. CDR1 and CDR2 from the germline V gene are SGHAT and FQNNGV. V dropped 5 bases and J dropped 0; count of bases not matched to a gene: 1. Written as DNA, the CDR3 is TGTGCCAGCAGCCGACAGGGGGCCTCCTACGAGCAGTACTTC. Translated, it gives CASSRQGASYEQYF.

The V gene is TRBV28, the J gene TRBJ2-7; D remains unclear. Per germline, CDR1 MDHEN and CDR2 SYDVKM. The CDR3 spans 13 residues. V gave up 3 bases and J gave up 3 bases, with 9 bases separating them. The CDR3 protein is CASSFSYGYEQYF. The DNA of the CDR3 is TGTGCCAGCAGTTTCTCATACGGCTACGAGCAGTACTTC.

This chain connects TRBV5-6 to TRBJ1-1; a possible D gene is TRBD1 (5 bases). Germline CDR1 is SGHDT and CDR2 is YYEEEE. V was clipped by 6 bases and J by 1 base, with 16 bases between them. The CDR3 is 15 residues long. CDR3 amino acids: CASTLSSGGNTEAFF. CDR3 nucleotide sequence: TGTGCCAGCACACTGAGTTCGGGGGGGAACACTGAAGCTTTCTTT.

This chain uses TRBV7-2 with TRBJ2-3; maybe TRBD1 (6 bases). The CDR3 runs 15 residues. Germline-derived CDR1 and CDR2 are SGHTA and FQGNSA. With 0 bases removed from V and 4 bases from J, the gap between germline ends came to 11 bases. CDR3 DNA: TGTGCCAGCAGCTTAGCGGCAGGGGACCCAGATACGCAGTATTTT. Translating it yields CASSLAAGDPDTQYF.

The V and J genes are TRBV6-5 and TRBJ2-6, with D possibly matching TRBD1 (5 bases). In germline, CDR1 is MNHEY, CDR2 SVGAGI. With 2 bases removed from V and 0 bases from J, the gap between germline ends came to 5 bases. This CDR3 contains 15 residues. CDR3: CASSYDSSGANVLTF. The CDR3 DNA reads TGTGCCAGCAGTTACGACAGCTCTGGGGCCAACGTCCTGACTTTC.

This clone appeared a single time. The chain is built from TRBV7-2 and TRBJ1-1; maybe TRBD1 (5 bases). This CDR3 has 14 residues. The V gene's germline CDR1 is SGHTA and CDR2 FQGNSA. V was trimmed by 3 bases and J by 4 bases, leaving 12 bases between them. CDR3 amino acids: CASSFQGGSTEAFF. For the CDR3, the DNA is TGTGCCAGCAGCTTCCAGGGAGGGAGCACTGAAGCTTTCTTT.

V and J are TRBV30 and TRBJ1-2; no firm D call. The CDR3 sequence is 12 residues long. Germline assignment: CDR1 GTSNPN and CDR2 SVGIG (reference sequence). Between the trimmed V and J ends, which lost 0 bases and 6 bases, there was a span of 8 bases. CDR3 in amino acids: CAWSVRRDGYTF. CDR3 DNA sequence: TGTGCCTGGAGTGTACGGCGGGATGGCTACACCTTC. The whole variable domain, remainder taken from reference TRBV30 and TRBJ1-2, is SQTIHQWPATLVQPVGSPLSLECTVEGTSNPNLYWYRQAAGRGLQLLFYSVGIGQISSEVPQNLSASRPQDRQFILSSKKLLLSDSGFYLCAWSVRRDGYTFGSGTRLTVV.

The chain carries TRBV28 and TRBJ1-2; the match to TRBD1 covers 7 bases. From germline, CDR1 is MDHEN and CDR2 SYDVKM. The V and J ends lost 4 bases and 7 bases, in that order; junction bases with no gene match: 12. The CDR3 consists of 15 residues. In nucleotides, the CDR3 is TGTGCCAGCAGTTATTCTGACTCCGGGACAGCTGGCTACACCTTC. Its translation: CASSYSDSGTAGYTF.

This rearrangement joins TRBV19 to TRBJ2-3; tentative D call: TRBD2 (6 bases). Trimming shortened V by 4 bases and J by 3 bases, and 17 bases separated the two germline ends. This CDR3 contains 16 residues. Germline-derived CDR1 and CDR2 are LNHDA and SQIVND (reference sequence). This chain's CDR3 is CASSNGRGGRTDTQYF. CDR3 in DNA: TGTGCCAGTAGTAACGGGCGGGGTGGGAGAACAGATACGCAGTATTTT.

CDR3 region: CASTQGAASNYGYTF. The CDR3 nucleotides are TGTGCCAGCACTCAAGGGGCAGCTTCTAACTATGGCTACACCTTC. This chain joins TRBV6-5 and TRBJ1-2; TRBD1 is a possible D gene (5 bases). Germline values: CDR1 MNHEY, CDR2 SVGAGI. V lost 7 bases and J lost 0, with 15 bases in between. The length of the CDR3 is 15 residues.

The CDR3 DNA sequence: TGTGCCTGGAACATGGACGTGACAGGGGACACTGAAGCTTTCTTT. Translation: CAWNMDVTGDTEAFF. The chain is built from TRBV30 and TRBJ1-1; TRBD1 aligns across 8 bases. The CDR3 is made up of 15 amino acids. CDR1 GTSNPN and CDR2 SVGIG come from the germline V gene (reference sequence). V dropped 4 bases and J dropped 3; count of bases not matched to a gene: 10.

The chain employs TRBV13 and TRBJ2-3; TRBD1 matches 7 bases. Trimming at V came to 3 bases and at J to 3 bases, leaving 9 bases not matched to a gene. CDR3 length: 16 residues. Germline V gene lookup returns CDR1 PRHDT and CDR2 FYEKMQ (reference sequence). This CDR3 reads CASSFRQGRGTDTQYF. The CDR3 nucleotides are TGTGCCAGCAGCTTCCGACAGGGAAGGGGTACAGATACGCAGTATTTT.

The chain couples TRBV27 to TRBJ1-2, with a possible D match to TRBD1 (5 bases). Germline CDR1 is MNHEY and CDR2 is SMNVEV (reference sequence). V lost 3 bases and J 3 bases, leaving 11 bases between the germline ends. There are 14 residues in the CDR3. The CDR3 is CASSLRQSYYGYTF. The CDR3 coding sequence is TGTGCCAGCAGTTTGAGACAGTCATACTATGGCTACACCTTC.

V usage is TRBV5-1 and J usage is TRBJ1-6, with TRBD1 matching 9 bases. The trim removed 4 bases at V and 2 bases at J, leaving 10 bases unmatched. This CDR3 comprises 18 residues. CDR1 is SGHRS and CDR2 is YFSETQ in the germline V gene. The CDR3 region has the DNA TGCGCCAGCAGCCCCACTCAACAGGGGGCAACCTATAATTCACCCCTCCACTTT. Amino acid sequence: CASSPTQQGATYNSPLHF.

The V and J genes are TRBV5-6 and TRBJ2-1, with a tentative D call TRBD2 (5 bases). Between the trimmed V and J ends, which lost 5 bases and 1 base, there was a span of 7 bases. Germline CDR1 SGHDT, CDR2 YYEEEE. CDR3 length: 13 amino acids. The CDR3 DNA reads TGTGCCAGCAGGGGAGTGTCCTACAATGAGCAGTTCTTC. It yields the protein CASRGVSYNEQFF.

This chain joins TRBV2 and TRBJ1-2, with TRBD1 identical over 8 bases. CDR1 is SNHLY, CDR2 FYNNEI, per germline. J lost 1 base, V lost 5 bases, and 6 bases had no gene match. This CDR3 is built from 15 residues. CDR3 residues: CASSSDRGDNYGYTF. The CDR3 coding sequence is TGTGCCAGCAGTTCAGACAGGGGCGATAACTATGGCTACACCTTC.

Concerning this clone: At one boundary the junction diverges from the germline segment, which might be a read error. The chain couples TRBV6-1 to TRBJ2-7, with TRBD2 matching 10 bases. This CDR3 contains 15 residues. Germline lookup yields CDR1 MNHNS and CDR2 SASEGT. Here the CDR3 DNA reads TGTGCCACCAGTGTAGCGGGGGGAAGGTCCTACGAGCAGTACTTC. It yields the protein CATSVAGGRSYEQYF.

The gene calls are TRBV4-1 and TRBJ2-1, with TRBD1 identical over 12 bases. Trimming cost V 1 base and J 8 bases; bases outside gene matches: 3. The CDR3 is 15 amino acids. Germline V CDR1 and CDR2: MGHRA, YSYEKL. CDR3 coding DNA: TGCGCCAGCAGCCAAGCGGGACAGGGGGCGGATGAGCAGTTCTTC. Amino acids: CASSQAGQGADEQFF.

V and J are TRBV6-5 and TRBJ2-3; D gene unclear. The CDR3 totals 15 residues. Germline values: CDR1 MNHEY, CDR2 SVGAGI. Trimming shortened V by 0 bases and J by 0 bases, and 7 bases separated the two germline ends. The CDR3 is CASSYSGTSTDTQYF. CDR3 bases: TGTGCCAGCAGTTACTCGGGCACCAGCACAGATACGCAGTATTTT.

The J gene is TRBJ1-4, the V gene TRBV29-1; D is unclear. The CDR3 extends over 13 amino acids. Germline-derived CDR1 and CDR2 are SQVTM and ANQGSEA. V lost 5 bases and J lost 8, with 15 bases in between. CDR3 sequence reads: CSVSRFMSEKLFF. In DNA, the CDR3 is TGCAGCGTTTCGCGGTTTATGTCCGAAAAACTGTTTTTT.

CDR3 nucleotides: TGTGCCAGCAGCTCCTATGGCGGCGGAAAAGAGACCCAGTACTTC. Protein product: CASSSYGGGKETQYF. The rearrangement links TRBV5-4 to TRBJ2-5; D remains unclear. V was shortened by 3 bases and J by 3 bases, with 15 bases between the two germline ends. Germline V lookup: CDR1 SGHNT, CDR2 YYREEE (reference sequence). This CDR3 is 15 amino acids long.

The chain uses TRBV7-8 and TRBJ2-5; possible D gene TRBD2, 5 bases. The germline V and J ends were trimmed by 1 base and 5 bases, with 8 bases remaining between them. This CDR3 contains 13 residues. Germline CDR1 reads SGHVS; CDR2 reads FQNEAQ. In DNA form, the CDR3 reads TGTGCCAGCAGCTTAGGTAGCGCCGAGACCCAGTACTTC. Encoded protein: CASSLGSAETQYF.

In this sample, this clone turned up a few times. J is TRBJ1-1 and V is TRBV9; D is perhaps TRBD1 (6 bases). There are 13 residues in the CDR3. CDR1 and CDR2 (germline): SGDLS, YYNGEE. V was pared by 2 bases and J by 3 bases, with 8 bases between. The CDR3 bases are TGTGCCAGCAGCGTCGAGGGGGACACTGAAGCTTTCTTT. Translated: CASSVEGDTEAFF.

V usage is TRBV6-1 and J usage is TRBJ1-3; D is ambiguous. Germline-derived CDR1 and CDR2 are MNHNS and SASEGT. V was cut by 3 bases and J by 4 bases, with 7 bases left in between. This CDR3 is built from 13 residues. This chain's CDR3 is CASSERSGNTIYF. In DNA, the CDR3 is TGTGCCAGCAGTGAGAGGAGCGGAAACACCATATATTTT.

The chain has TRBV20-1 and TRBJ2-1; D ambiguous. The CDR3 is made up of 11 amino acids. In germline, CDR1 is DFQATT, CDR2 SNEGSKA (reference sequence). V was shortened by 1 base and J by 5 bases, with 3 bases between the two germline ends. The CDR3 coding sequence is TGCAGTGCTAGAGCAAACAATGAGCAGTTCTTC. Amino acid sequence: CSARANNEQFF.